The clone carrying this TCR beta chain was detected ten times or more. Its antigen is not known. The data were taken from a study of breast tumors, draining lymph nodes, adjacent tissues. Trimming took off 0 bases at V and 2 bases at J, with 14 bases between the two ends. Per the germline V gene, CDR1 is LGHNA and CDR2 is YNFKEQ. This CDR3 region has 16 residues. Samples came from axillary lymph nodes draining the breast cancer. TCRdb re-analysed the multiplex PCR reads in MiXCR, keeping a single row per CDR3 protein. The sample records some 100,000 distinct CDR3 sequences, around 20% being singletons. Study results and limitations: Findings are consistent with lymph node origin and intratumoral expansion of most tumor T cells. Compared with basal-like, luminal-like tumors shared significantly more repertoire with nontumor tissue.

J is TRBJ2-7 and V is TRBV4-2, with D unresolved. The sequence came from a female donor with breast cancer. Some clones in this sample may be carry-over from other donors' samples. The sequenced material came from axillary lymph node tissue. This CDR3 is CASSQDKSYRAYEQYF. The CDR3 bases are TGTGCCAGCAGCCAAGATAAATCCTACCGTGCCTACGAGCAGTACTTC.